Sequencing of this T cell receptor beta chain was carried out in a study of T cells in Graves' hyperthyroidism and ophthalmopathy. Findings and caveats of the study: Ophthalmopathy stood apart from stable hyperthyroidism in a 13 V-J model.

To note about this clonotype: Its antigen is unknown.

Researchers amplified the TCR beta CDR3 regions from RNA transcripts. The study used the HTBI primer set for a first-round RT-PCR of the TCR CDR3. Via MiXCR, TCRdb re-called the multiplex PCR reads, giving one row per CDR3 protein. Among hundreds of thousands of distinct CDR3 sequences listed, approximately 40% were seen once. The CDR3 is 14 residues long. With V trimmed by 6 bases and J by 8 bases, 11 bases remained unmatched. Germline CDR1 reads PRHDT; CDR2 reads FYEKMQ (reference sequence). The chain recombines TRBV13 with TRBJ1-2; 8 nucleotides line up with TRBD1. The material sequenced was blood. The TCR comes from a woman between 40 and 55 years old with Graves' hyperthyroidism. The chain's CDR3 is CASRTSTGVGGYTF. In DNA form, the CDR3 reads TGTGCCAGCAGGACCTCGACAGGGGTCGGAGGCTACACCTTC.